The entry below gives a single T cell receptor beta chain sequence along with its context. The antigen remains unidentified. The data derive from a study of early T cells in non-severe SARS-CoV-2 infection. Study as a whole: Sequencing targeted bulk RNA from unsorted whole blood, leaving chains unpaired.

Per germline, CDR1 LNHDA and CDR2 SQIVND (reference sequence). The CDR3 is made up of 15 amino acids. The V and J ends lost 1 base and 5 bases, in that order; junction bases with no gene match: 6. Findings and caveats of the study: VDJdb matching favored anti-spike CD8 responses, missing private and CD4 specificities.

The library protocol tagged individual cDNA molecules with unique molecular identifiers. TCRdb independently ran MiXCR on the 5' RACE reads; one entry per CDR3 protein. Seen here are approximately 81,000 distinct CDR3 sequences, roughly 6% observed once, and the top ten hold just under 8%. What was sequenced was whole blood. This clonotype was obtained from an adult who was a healthcare worker with PCR-confirmed SARS-CoV-2 infection or an uninfected control (not recorded which). This chain connects TRBV19 to TRBJ2-5; 8 bases are shared with TRBD1. The chain's CDR3 is CASSIVRGRAETQYF. The CDR3 DNA reads as TGTGCCAGTAGTATAGTCAGGGGGCGCGCGGAGACCCAGTACTTC.